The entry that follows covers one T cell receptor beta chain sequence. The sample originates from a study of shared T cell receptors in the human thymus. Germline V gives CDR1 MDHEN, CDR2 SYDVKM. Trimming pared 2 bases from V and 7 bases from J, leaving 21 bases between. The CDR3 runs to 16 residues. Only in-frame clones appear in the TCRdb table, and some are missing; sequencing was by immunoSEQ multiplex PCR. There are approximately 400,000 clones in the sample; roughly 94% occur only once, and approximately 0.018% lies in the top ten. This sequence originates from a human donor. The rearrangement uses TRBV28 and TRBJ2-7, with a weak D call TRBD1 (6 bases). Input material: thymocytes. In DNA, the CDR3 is TGTGCCAGCAGTTTAATCACCGTCTGGTGGACAGCGGAGCAGTACTTC. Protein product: CASSLITVWWTAEQYF.